Here is one T cell receptor beta chain with its context. What it recognizes is unknown. This sample stems from a study of T cells in localized non-small cell lung cancer. Here immunoSEQ multiplex PCR was the method, and the copy in TCRdb shows in-frame clones only, minus some. The data contain about 40,000 clones, 88% of them seen just once; the ten biggest clones take up 2.5% to 3.5%. Overall study results and limits: In uninvolved adjacent lung, T cell clonality reached its highest value, exceeding tumor.

Between the trimmed V and J ends, which lost 5 bases and 2 bases, there was a span of 13 bases. Germline loops: CDR1 LNHDA, CDR2 SQIVND (reference sequence). This CDR3 has 14 residues. The V gene is TRBV19, the J gene TRBJ2-7; D gene unclear. This sequence originates from a woman between 35 and 75 years old with stage I lung adenocarcinoma. This specimen consisted of peripheral blood, obtained before any cancer treatment. CDR3 sequence reads: CASSVFLNTYEQYF. The CDR3 nucleotides are TGTGCCAGTAGTGTCTTTCTTAACACCTACGAGCAGTACTTC. Based on the CDR3 plus reference TRBV19 and TRBJ2-7, the full variable domain is DGGITQSPKYLFRKEGQNVTLSCEQNLNHDAMYWYRQDPGQGLRLIYYSQIVNDFQKGDIAEGYSVSREKKESFPLTVTSAQKNPTAFYLCASSVFLNTYEQYFGPGTRLTVT.